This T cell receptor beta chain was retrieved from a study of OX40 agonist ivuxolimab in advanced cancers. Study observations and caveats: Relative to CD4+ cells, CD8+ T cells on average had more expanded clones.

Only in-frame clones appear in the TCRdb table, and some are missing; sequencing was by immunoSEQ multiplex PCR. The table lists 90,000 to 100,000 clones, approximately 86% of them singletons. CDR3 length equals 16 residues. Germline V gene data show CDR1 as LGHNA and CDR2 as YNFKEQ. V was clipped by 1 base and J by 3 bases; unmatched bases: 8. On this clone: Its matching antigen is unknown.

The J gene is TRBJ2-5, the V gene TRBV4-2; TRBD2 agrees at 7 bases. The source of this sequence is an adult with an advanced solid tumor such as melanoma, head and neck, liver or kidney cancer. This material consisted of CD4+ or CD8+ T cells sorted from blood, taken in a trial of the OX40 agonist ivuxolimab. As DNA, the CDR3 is TGTGCCAGCAGCCAAGTTCGTGGGACTACGAAAGAGACCCAGTACTTC. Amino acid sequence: CASSQVRGTTKETQYF.